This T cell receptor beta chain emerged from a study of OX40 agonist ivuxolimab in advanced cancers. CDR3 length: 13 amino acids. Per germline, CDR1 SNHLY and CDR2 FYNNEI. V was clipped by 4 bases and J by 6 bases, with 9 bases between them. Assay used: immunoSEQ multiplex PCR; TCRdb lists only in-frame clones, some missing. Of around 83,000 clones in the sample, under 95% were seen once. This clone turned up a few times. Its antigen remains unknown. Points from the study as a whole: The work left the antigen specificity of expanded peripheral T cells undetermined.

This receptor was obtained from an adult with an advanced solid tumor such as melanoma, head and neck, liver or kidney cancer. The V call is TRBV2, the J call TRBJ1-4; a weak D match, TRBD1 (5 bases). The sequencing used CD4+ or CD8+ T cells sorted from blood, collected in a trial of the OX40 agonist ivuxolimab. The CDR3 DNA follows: TGTGCCAGCAGTGCGTGGGGCCATGAAAAACTGTTTTTT. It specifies CASSAWGHEKLFF. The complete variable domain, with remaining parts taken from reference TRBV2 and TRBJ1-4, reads EPEVTQTPSHQVTQMGQEVILRCVPISNHLYFYWYRQILGQKVEFLVSFYNNEISEKSEIFDDQFSVERPDGSNFTLKIRSTKLEDSAMYFCASSAWGHEKLFFGSGTQLSVL.